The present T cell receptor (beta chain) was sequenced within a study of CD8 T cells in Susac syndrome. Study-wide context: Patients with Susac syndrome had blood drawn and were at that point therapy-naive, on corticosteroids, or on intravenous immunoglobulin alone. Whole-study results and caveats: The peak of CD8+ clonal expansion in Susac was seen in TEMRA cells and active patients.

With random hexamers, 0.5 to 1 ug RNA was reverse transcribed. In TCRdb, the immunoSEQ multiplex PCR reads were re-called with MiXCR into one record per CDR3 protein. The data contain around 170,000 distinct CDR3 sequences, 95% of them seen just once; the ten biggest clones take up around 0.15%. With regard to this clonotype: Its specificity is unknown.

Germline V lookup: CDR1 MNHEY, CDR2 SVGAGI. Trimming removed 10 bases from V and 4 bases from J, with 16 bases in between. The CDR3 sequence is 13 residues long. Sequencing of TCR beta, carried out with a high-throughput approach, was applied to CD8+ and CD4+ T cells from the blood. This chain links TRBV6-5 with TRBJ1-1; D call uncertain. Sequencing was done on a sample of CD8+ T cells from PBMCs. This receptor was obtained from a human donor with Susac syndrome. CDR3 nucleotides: TGTGCCATCCGGCCGGGGTCGGGCACTGAAGCTTTCTTT. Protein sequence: CAIRPGSGTEAFF.